This T cell receptor (beta chain) stems from a study of control samples from healthy donors and cancer patients. V shed 1 base and J shed 2 bases, with 6 bases lying between them. The CDR3 is made up of 15 amino acids. The germline gives CDR1 SNHLY, CDR2 FYNNEI. Clones were read by immunoSEQ multiplex PCR, and TCRdb kept only the in-frame ones, dropping some. This table has around 33,000 clones, approximately 90% appearing once. The TCR was taken from a woman in her thirties or forties with lung cancer. Specimen: PBMCs. The V call is TRBV2, the J call TRBJ2-6; D ambiguous. The CDR3 loop reads CASSEGGPGANVLTF. CDR3 sequence (DNA): TGTGCCAGCAGTGAAGGAGGCCCTGGGGCCAACGTCCTGACTTTC.